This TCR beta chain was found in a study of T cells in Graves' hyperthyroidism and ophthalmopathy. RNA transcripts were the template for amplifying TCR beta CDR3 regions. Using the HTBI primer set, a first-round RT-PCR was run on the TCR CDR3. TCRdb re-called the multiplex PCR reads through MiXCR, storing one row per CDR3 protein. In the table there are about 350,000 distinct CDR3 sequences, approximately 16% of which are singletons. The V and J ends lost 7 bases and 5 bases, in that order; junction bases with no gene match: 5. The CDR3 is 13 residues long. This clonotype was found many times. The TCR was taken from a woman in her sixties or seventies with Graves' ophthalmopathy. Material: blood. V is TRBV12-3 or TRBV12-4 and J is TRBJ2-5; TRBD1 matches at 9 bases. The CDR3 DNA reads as TGTGCCAGCAAGGACAGGGGTCGGGAGACCCAGTACTTC. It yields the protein CASKDRGRETQYF.